The 22 T cell receptor beta chains listed next were all sequenced from one sample in a study of Graves' ophthalmopathy and Graves' hyperthyroidism. TCR beta CDR3 regions were amplified from RNA transcripts. RT-PCR in the first round used HTBI primers; a second-round multiplex PCR followed. A single record per CDR3 protein comes from TCRdb applying MiXCR to the multiplex PCR reads. The sample yields about 1.2 million distinct CDR3 sequences, approximately 35% seen once. The material sequenced was peripheral blood or thyroid tissue (not recorded which). The receptor source for this set is an adult man with Graves' hyperthyroidism.

This rearrangement joins TRBV25-1 to TRBJ2-7; TRBD1 aligns across 8 bases. This CDR3 spans 15 amino acids. V gave up 4 bases and J gave up 3 bases; unmatched junction bases: 8. Looked up from germline, CDR1 is MGHDK and CDR2 is SYGVNS. DNA of the CDR3: TGTGCCAGCAGTGGACCAACGGACAGGGTCTACGAGCAGTACTTC. It encodes CASSGPTDRVYEQYF.

This clonotype turned up a few times. This chain links TRBV12-3 or TRBV12-4 with TRBJ2-5; 10 nucleotides agree with TRBD2. Trimming at V came to 0 bases and at J to 2 bases, leaving 6 bases not matched to a gene. CDR3 length: 17 amino acids. The CDR3: CASSLARLAGKQETQYF. CDR3 coding DNA: TGTGCCAGCAGTTTAGCGCGACTAGCGGGCAAACAAGAGACCCAGTACTTC.

This clonotype has only a few counts. The chain employs TRBV28 and TRBJ2-5, with a weak D call TRBD1 (5 bases). Between the trimmed V and J ends, which lost 11 bases and 3 bases, there was a span of 16 bases. CDR3 length equals 13 residues. Germline V gives CDR1 MDHEN, CDR2 SYDVKM. This chain's CDR3 is CACSGGHKETQYF. As DNA, the CDR3 is TGTGCCTGCTCCGGCGGACACAAAGAGACCCAGTACTTC. The full variable domain, its missing parts supplied by reference TRBV28 and TRBJ2-5, is DVKVTQSSRYLVKRTGEKVFLECVQDMDHENMFWYRQDPGLGLRLIYFSYDVKMKEKGDIPEGYSVSREKKERFSLILESASTNQTSMYLCACSGGHKETQYFGPGTRLLVL.

In DNA, the CDR3 is TGCAGTGCTGGGGGGACTAGCGGGATGAGGACCCAGTACTTC. Translating it yields CSAGGTSGMRTQYF. The chain uses TRBV20-1 and TRBJ2-5; 13 nucleotides agree with TRBD2. CDR1 is DFQATT and CDR2 is SNEGSKA in the germline V gene (reference sequence). The CDR3 length is 14 residues. V lost 5 bases and J lost 7; bases outside the gene matches: 7.

This clonotype was seen repeatedly, ten times or more. V gene TRBV29-1 combines with J gene TRBJ1-1; D uncertain. The length of the CDR3 is 11 residues. Germline V gives CDR1 SQVTM, CDR2 ANQGSEA. Between the trimmed V and J ends, which lost 4 bases and 3 bases, there was a span of 6 bases. CDR3 coding DNA: TGCAGCGTTGGGGGAGACACTGAAGCTTTCTTT. Protein sequence: CSVGGDTEAFF.

Note on this clonotype: Likely a read error: the CDR3 ends without its conserved phenylalanine or tryptophan. V is TRBV11-2 and J is TRBJ1-2, with TRBD1 matching over 8 bases. Germline assignment: CDR1 SGHAT and CDR2 FQNNGV. V shed 5 bases, J shed 3 bases, and the junction held 5 bases outside the gene matches. This CDR3 spans 14 amino acids. The CDR3 sequence is CASSKTGGDYGYTL. The CDR3 DNA reads TGTGCCAGCAGCAAAACAGGGGGGGACTATGGCTACACCTTA.

The V gene is TRBV12-3 or TRBV12-4, the J gene TRBJ2-5; tentatively, D is TRBD1 (6 bases). The V end lost 5 bases, the J end lost 4 bases, and 14 bases lay between the germline ends. This CDR3 has 14 residues. CDR3 region: CASSARGLLETQYF. CDR3 nucleotide sequence: TGTGCCAGCAGTGCCAGGGGTTTGTTAGAGACCCAGTACTTC.

V is TRBV20-1 and J is TRBJ2-5, with 13 bases lining up with TRBD2. The CDR3 contains 15 residues. Unmatched junction bases numbered 5, after V lost 2 bases and J lost 5 bases. Per germline, CDR1 DFQATT and CDR2 SNEGSKA (reference sequence). The CDR3 loop is CSARSGLAGVETQYF. The CDR3 DNA sequence: TGCAGTGCTAGAAGCGGACTAGCGGGAGTTGAGACCCAGTACTTC.

The sample holds many counts of this clonotype. The chain is built from TRBV11-2 and TRBJ1-2; maybe TRBD1 (5 bases). The CDR3 totals 13 residues. Trimming took off 5 bases at V and 12 bases at J, with 19 bases between the two ends. In germline, CDR1 is SGHAT, CDR2 FQNNGV. The CDR3 coding sequence is TGTGCCAGCAGCGTTCCCGGGACCTCAATGGACACCTTC. This translates into CASSVPGTSMDTF.

The chain combines TRBV13 with TRBJ1-2, with 11 bases matching TRBD1. Germline V CDR1 and CDR2: PRHDT, FYEKMQ (reference sequence). The CDR3 is 17 residues long. The trim removed 1 base at V and 4 bases at J, leaving 8 bases unmatched. The CDR3 protein is CASSLDEGQGASYGYTF. CDR3 bases: TGTGCCAGCAGCTTAGATGAAGGACAGGGGGCTTCCTATGGCTACACCTTC.

This clonotype was found once. The chain uses TRBV24-1 and TRBJ2-7, with D hard to call. The CDR3 consists of 15 residues. Germline V gives CDR1 KGHDR, CDR2 SFDVKD. V shed 2 bases and J shed 1 base, with 11 bases lying between them. CDR3 residues: CATSDSKGISYEQYF. The CDR3 DNA is TGTGCCACCAGTGATTCGAAAGGGATTTCCTACGAGCAGTACTTC.

This clonotype was recorded at least ten times. The chain combines TRBV11-2 with TRBJ2-7; TRBD2 aligns across 8 bases. Trimming cost V 5 bases and J 0 bases; bases outside gene matches: 6. This CDR3 comprises 15 residues. The germline gives CDR1 SGHAT, CDR2 FQNNGV. In DNA, the CDR3 is TGTGCCAGCAGCCCCGGTGCGGGGGGCTCCTACGAGCAGTACTTC. Its protein product is CASSPGAGGSYEQYF.

This chain uses TRBV2 with TRBJ2-5; 8 nucleotides agree with TRBD1. Trimming at V came to 6 bases and at J to 9 bases, leaving 9 bases not matched to a gene. CDR3 length: 13 amino acids. Germline CDR1 SNHLY, CDR2 FYNNEI. CDR3 loop: CASSGQGDQPQYF. The CDR3 DNA follows: TGTGCCAGCAGCGGACAGGGCGATCAGCCCCAGTACTTC.

The sample holds many counts of this clonotype. This chain connects TRBV3-1 to TRBJ1-1; 8 bases fit TRBD1. The CDR3 consists of 14 residues. Looked up from germline, CDR1 is LGHDT and CDR2 is YNNKEL (reference sequence). The V segment lost 1 base and the J segment 5 bases; nucleotides outside the gene matches: 3. CDR3 DNA: TGTGCCAGCAGCCAAGGACAGGGGATAACTGAAGCTTTCTTT. It yields the protein CASSQGQGITEAFF.

The sample holds many counts of this clonotype. The gene calls are TRBV29-1 and TRBJ2-7; 10 nucleotides match TRBD1. Unmatched junction bases numbered 3, after V lost 6 bases and J lost 1 base. The CDR3 consists of 13 residues. CDR1 is SQVTM, CDR2 ANQGSEA, per germline. This chain's CDR3 is CSVGTGESYEQYF. CDR3 nucleotides: TGCAGCGTGGGGACAGGGGAGTCCTACGAGCAGTACTTC.

This clonotype was detected many times. The chain uses TRBV19 and TRBJ1-5, with 7 bases aligning to TRBD1. The V segment lost 8 bases and the J segment 7 bases; nucleotides outside the gene matches: 8. The V gene's germline CDR1 is LNHDA and CDR2 SQIVND (reference sequence). The CDR3 consists of 13 residues. CDR3 sequence (DNA): TGTGCCAGTGGGACAGATATTGGCCAGCCCCAGCATTTT. It yields the protein CASGTDIGQPQHF.

Many counts were recorded for this clonotype. The rearrangement links TRBV6-4 to TRBJ1-5; TRBD1 is a possible D gene (5 bases). The V gene lost 5 bases and the J gene lost 3 bases, with 14 bases spanning the gap. CDR1 is MRHNA, CDR2 SNTAGT, per germline. The CDR3 has 15 residues. The CDR3 DNA reads TGTGCCAGCAGTCCAGAGGGACGGCCCAATCAGCCCCAGCATTTT. Residues: CASSPEGRPNQPQHF.

Many counts were recorded for this clonotype. V usage is TRBV7-2 and J usage is TRBJ2-5; D is possibly TRBD1 or TRBD2 (5 bases each). Deletions cut 5 bases from V and 0 bases from J, with 13 bases between. The CDR3 contains 15 residues. Germline loops: CDR1 SGHTA, CDR2 FQGNSA. CDR3 in DNA: TGTGCCAGCAGCAACGAGGGACGCCACCAAGAGACCCAGTACTTC. Translating it yields CASSNEGRHQETQYF.

About this clonotype itself: One end of the junction is discordant with germline, which a read error may explain. V usage is TRBV5-1 and J usage is TRBJ2-2; D call uncertain. Germline values: CDR1 SGHRS, CDR2 YFSETQ. The CDR3 loop spans 13 amino acids. This CDR3 is CASNLGITGELFF. Written as DNA, the CDR3 is TGCGCCAGCAACTTGGGAATCACCGGGGAGCTGTTTTTT.

For this clonotype: The conserved final phenylalanine or tryptophan is absent from the CDR3, which likely points to a read error. The limits of the CDR3 on the DNA are not certain, so only TCRdb's listed CDR3 is given. This chain joins TRBV10-3 and TRBJ1-4. Per the germline V gene, CDR1 is ENHRY and CDR2 is SYGVKD. Ends included, the CDR3 has 10 residues. This chain's CDR3 is CAISGVNENY.

This sequence joins TRBV12-3 or TRBV12-4 and TRBJ1-1; TRBD1 matches 9 bases. The V segment lost 5 bases and the J segment 9 bases; nucleotides outside the gene matches: 16. The CDR3 consists of 16 residues. The CDR3 loop is CASSRGTGTGITKAFF. CDR3 nucleotides: TGTGCCAGCAGTAGAGGGACCGGGACAGGGATAACTAAAGCTTTCTTT.

CDR3 nucleotide sequence: TGCAGCGCGGGGGGGCGGTGGCCTGAAGAGACCCAGTACTTC. Residues: CSAGGRWPEETQYF. J is TRBJ2-5 and V is TRBV29-1, with 8 bases aligning to TRBD2. Per the germline V gene, CDR1 is SQVTM and CDR2 is ANQGSEA. This CDR3 spans 14 amino acids. The J segment lost 3 bases and the V segment lost 7 bases, leaving 10 bases of the junction unmatched.